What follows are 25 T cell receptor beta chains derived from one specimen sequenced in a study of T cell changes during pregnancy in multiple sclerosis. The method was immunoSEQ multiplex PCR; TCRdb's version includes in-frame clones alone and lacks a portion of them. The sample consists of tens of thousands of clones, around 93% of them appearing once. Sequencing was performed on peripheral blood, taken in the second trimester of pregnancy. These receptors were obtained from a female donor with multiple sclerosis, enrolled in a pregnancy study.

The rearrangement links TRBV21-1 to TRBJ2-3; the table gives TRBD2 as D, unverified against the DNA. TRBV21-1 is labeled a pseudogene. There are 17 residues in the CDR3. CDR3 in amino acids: CASSNRGILAGGDTQYF. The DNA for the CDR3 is TGTGCCAGCAGCAATAGAGGGATCCTAGCGGGAGGGGATACGCAGTATTTT.

In DNA, the CDR3 is TGCGCCAGCCACCTCGTCCCGGGAGCCCCGGATACGCAGTATTTT. This gives the protein CASHLVPGAPDTQYF. The rearrangement joins TRBV5-1 to TRBJ2-3, with D possibly TRBD2 on 6 matching bases. Germline CDR1 reads SGHRS; CDR2 reads YFSETQ. V gave up 7 bases and J gave up 6 bases, with 21 bases separating them. This CDR3 is built from 15 residues.

The CDR3 spells CASSPQSGGAYNEQFF. In DNA form, the CDR3 reads TGTGCCAGCAGCCCCCAATCAGGGGGCGCCTACAATGAGCAGTTCTTC. This chain joins TRBV7-2 and TRBJ2-1; TRBD1 aligns across 8 bases. V shed 5 bases, J shed 2 bases, and the junction held 8 bases outside the gene matches. This CDR3 is built from 16 residues. From germline, CDR1 is SGHTA and CDR2 FQGNSA.

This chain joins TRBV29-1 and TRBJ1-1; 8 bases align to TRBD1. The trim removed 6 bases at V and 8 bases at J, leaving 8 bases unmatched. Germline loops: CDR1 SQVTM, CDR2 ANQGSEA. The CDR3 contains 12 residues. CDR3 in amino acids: CSVDRGVDEAFF. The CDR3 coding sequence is TGCAGCGTCGACAGGGGCGTCGACGAAGCTTTCTTT.

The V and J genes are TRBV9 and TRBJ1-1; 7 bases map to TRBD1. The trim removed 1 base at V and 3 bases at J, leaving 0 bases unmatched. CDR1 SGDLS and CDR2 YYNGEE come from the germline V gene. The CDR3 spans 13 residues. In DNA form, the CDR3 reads TGTGCCAGCAGCGTACAGGGGGACACTGAAGCTTTCTTT. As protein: CASSVQGDTEAFF.

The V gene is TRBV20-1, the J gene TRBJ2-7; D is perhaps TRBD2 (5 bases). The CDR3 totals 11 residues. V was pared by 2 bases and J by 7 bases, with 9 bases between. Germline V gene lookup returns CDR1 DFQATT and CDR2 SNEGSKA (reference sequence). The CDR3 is CSARTGSEQYF. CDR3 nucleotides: TGCAGTGCTAGAACGGGGAGTGAGCAGTACTTC.

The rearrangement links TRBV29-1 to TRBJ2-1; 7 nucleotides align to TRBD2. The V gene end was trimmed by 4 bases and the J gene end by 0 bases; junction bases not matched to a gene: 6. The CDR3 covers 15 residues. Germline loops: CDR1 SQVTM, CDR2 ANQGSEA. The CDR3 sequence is CSVASGASSYNEQFF. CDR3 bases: TGCAGCGTTGCTAGCGGAGCTAGCTCCTACAATGAGCAGTTCTTC.

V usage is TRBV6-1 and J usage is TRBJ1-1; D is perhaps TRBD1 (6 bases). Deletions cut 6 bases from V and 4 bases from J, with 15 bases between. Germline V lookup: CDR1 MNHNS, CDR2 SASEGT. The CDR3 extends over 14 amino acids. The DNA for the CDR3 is TGTGCCAGCAGCCCCCAGGGGTGGGGCACTGAAGCTTTCTTT. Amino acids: CASSPQGWGTEAFF.

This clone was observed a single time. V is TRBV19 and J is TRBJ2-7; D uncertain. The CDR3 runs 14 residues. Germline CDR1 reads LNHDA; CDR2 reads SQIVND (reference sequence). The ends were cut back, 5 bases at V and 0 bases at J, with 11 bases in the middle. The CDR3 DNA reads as TGTGCCAGTAGTTACGCCTCCGGCTCCTACGAGCAGTACTTC. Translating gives CASSYASGSYEQYF.

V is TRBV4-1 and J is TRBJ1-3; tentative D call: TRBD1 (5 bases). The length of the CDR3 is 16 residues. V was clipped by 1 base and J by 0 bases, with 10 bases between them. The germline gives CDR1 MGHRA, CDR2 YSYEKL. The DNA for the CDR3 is TGCGCCAGCAGCCAAGTGGGGCTGAGCTCTGGAAACACCATATATTTT. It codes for CASSQVGLSSGNTIYF.

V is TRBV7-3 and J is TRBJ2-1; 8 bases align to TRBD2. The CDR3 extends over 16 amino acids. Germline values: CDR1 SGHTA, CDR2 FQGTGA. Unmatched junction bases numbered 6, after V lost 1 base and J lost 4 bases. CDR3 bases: TGTGCCAGCAGCTTAATAGTGGCGGGGGGTTACAATGAGCAGTTCTTC. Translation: CASSLIVAGGYNEQFF.

CDR3 amino acids: CACGRREGAGEQYF. For the CDR3, the DNA is TGTGCCTGCGGACGGCGGGAGGGGGCCGGGGAGCAGTACTTC. The V gene is TRBV27, the J gene TRBJ2-7, with 9 bases aligning to TRBD2. The CDR3 runs 14 residues. The V gene's germline CDR1 is MNHEY and CDR2 SMNVEV (reference sequence). V was clipped by 11 bases and J by 7 bases; unmatched bases: 15.

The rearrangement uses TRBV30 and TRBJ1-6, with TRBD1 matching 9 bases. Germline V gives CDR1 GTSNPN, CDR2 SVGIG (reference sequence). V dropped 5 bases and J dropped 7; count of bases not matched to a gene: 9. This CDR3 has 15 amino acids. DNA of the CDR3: TGTGCCTGGCAGCTATCGGGACAGGGAAATTCACCCCTCCACTTT. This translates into CAWQLSGQGNSPLHF.

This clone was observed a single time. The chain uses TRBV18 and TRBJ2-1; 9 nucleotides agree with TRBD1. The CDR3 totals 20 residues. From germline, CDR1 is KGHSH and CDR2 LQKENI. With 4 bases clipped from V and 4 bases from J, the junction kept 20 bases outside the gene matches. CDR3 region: CASSRLGQGSTTGGYNEQFF. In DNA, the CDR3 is TGTGCCAGCTCACGCTTAGGACAGGGGTCCACCACGGGAGGATACAATGAGCAGTTCTTC.

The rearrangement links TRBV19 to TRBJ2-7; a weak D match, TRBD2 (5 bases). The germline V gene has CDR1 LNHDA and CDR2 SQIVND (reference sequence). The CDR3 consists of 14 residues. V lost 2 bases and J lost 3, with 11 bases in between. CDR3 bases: TGTGCCAGTAGTATACGGGGTTTCAGCTACGAGCAGTACTTC. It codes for CASSIRGFSYEQYF.

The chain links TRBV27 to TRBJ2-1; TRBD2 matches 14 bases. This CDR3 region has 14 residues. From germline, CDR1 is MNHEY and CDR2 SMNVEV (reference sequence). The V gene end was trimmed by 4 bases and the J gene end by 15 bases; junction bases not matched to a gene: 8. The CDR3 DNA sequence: TGTGCCAGCAGTTCCGGGACTAGCGGGGGCCCGGGGTTCTTC. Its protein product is CASSSGTSGGPGFF.

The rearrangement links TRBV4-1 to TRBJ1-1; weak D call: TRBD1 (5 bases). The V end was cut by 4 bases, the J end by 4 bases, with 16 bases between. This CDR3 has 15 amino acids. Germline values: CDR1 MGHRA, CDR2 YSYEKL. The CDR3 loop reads CASSPLGGEGTEAFF. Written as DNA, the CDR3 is TGCGCCAGCAGCCCCCTAGGAGGGGAGGGCACTGAAGCTTTCTTT.

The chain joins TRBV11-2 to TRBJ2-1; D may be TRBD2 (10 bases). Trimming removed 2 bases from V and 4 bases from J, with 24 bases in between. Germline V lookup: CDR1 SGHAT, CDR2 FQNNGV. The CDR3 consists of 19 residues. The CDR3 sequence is CASSLRGTGPSGGYNEQFF. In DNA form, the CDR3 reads TGTGCCAGCAGCTTAAGGGGGACAGGGCCTAGCGGGGGTTACAATGAGCAGTTCTTC. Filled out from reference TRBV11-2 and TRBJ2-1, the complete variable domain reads EAGVAQSPRYKIIEKRQSVAFWCNPISGHATLYWYQQILGQGPKLLIQFQNNGVVDDSQLPKDRFSAERLKGVDSTLKIQPAKLEDSAVYLCASSLRGTGPSGGYNEQFFGPGTRLTVL.

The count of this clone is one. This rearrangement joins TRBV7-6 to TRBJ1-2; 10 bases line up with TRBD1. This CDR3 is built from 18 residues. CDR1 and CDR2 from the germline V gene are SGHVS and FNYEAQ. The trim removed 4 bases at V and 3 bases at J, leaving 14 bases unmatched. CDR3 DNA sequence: TGTGCCAGCAGCTCCTCCGGGACAGGGGCCGGAGGGGACTATGGCTACACCTTC. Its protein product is CASSSSGTGAGGDYGYTF. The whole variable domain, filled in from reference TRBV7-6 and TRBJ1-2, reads GAGVSQSPRYKVTKRGQDVALRCDPISGHVSLYWYRQALGQGPEFLTYFNYEAQQDKSGLPNDRFSAERPEGSISTLTIQRTEQRDSAMYRCASSSSGTGAGGDYGYTFGSGTRLTVV.

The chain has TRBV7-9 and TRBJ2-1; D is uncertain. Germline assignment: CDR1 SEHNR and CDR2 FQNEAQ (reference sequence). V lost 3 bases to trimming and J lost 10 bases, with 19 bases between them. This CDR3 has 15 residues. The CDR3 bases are TGTGCCAGCAGCTTGCTGGTACGAGTTGCAGGAGAGCAGTTCTTC. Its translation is CASSLLVRVAGEQFF.

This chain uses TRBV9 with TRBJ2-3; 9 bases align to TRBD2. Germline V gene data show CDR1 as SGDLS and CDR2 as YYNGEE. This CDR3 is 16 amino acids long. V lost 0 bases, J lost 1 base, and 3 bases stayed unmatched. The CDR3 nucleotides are TGTGCCAGCAGCGTAGAAGCGGGGGGCCGCACAGATACGCAGTATTTT. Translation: CASSVEAGGRTDTQYF.

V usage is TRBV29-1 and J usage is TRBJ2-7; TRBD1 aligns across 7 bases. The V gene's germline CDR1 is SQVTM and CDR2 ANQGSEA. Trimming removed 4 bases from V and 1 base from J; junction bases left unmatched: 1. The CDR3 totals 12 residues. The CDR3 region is CSVGDSSYEQYF. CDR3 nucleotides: TGCAGCGTTGGGGACAGTTCCTACGAGCAGTACTTC.

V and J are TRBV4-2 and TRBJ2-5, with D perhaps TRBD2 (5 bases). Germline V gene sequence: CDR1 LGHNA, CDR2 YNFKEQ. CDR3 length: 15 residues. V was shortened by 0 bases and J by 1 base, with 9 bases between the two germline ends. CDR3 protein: CASSQESAGQETQYF. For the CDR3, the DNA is TGTGCCAGCAGCCAAGAATCGGCGGGCCAAGAGACCCAGTACTTC.

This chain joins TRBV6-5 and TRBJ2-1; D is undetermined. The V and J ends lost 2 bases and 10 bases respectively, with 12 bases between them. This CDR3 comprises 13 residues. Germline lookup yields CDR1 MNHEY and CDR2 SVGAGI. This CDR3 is CASSYRLGYEQFF. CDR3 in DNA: TGTGCCAGCAGTTACCGGCTCGGGTACGAGCAGTTCTTC.

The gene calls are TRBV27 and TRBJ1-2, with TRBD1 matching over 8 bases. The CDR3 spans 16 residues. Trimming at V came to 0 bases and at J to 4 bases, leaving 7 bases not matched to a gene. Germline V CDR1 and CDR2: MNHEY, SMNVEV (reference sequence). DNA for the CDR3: TGTGCCAGCAGTTTATCTCGACAGGGGTGGGCCTATGGCTACACCTTC. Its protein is CASSLSRQGWAYGYTF.